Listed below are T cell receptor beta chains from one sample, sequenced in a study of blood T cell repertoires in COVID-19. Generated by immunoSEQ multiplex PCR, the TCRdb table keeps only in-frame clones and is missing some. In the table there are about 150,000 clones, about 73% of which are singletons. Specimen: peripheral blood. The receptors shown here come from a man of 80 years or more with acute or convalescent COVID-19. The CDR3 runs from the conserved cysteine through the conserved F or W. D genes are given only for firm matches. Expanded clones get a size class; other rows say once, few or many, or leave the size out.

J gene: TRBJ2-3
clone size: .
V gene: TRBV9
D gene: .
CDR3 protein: CASSVSQGLDTQYF
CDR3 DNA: TGTGCCAGCAGCGTATCGCAGGGTTTAGATACGCAGTATTTT

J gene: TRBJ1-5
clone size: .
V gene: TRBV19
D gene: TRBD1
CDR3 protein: CASNSGPGQAVVPQHF
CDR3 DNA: TGTGCCAGTAACTCGGGTCCCGGACAGGCGGTGGTGCCCCAGCATTTT

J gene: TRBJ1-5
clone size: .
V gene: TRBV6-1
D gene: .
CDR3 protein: CASSESVNQPQHF
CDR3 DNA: TGTGCCAGCAGTGAGTCAGTGAATCAGCCCCAGCATTTT

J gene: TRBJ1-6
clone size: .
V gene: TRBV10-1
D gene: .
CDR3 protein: CASSVTGPASPLHF
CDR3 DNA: TGCGCCAGCAGTGTGACAGGCCCGGCCTCACCCCTCCACTTT

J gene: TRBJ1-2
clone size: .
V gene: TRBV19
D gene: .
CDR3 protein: CASTPEGRSISELYGYTF
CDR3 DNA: TGTGCCAGTACCCCCGAGGGGAGGTCCATTTCGGAACTATATGGCTACACCTTC

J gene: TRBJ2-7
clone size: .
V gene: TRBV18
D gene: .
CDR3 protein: CASSTDGSSYEQYF
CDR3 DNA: TGTGCCAGCTCAACGGACGGGAGCTCCTACGAGCAGTACTTC

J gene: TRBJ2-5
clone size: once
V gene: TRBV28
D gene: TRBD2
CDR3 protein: CASSLKAGGRETQYF
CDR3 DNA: TGTGCCAGCAGTTTGAAGGCGGGGGGCCGGGAGACCCAGTACTTC

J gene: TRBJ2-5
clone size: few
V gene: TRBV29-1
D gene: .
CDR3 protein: CSVAGDTQETQYF
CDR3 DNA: TGCAGCGTGGCAGGGGATACCCAAGAGACCCAGTACTTC

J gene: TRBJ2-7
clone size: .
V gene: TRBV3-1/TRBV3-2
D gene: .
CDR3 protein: CASSQQQAPNYEQYF
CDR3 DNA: TGTGCCAGCAGCCAACAACAGGCTCCCAACTACGAGCAGTACTTC

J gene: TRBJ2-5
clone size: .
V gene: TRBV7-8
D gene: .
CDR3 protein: CASSLGGVETQYF
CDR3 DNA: TGTGCCAGCAGCTTAGGGGGGGTAGAGACCCAGTACTTC

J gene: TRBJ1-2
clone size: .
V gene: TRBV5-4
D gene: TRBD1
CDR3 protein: CASSPIGQGASGYTF
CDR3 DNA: TGTGCCAGCAGCCCTATAGGACAGGGGGCATCCGGCTACACCTTC

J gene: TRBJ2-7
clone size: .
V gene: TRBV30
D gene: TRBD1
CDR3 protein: CAWSPGTGSPYEQYF
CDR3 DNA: TGTGCCTGGAGTCCCGGGACAGGATCCCCCTACGAGCAGTACTTC

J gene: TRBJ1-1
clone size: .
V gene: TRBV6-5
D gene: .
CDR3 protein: CASSYSGLTEAFF
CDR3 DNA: TGTGCCAGCAGTTACTCAGGACTCACTGAAGCTTTCTTT

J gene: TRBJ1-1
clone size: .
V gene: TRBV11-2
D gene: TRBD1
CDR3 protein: CASRPDRDGKAFF
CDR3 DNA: TGTGCCAGCAGACCGGACAGGGATGGTAAAGCTTTCTTT

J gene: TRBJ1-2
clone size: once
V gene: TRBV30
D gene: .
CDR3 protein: CAWLGLSGIDGYTF
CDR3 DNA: TGTGCCTGGTTGGGACTTTCGGGCATCGATGGCTACACCTTC

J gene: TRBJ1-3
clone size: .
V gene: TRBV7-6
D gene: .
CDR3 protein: CASSIQGPSGNTIYF
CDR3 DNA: TGTGCCAGCAGCATCCAGGGGCCCTCTGGAAACACCATATATTTT

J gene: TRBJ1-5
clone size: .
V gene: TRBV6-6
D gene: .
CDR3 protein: CASSFPQGSPQHF
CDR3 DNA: TGTGCCAGCAGTTTTCCTCAGGGTAGCCCCCAGCATTTT

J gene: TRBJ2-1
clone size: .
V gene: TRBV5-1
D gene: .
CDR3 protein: CASSVRDSGNNEQFF
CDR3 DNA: TGCGCCAGCAGCGTCCGGGACTCGGGGAACAATGAGCAGTTCTTC

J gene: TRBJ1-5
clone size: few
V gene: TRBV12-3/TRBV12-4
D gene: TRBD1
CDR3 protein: CASSQGEGQPQHF
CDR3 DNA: TGTGCCAGCAGCCAGGGGGAAGGGCAGCCCCAGCATTTT

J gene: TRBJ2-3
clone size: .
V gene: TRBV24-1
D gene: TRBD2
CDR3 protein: CATSDLLAGGPDTQYF
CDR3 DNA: TGTGCCACCAGTGATTTGCTAGCGGGGGGGCCAGATACGCAGTATTTT

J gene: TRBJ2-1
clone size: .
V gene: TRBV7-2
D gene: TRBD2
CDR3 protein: CASRLGGSPYNEQFF
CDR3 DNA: TGTGCCAGCAGGTTGGGGGGGAGTCCTTACAATGAGCAGTTCTTC